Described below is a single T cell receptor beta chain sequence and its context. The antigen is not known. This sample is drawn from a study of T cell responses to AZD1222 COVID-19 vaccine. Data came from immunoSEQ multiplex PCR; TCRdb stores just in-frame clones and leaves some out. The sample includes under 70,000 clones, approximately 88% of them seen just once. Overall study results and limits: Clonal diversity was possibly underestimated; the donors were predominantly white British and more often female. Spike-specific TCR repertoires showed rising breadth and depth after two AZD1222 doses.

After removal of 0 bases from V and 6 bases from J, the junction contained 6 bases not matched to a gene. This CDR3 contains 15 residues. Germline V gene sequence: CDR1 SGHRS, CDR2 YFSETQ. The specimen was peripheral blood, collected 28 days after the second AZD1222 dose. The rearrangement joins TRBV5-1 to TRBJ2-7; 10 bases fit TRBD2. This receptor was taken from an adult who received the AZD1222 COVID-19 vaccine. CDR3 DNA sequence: TGCGCCAGCAGCTTGGCCACTAGCGGGATTGCCGAGCAGTACTTC. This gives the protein CASSLATSGIAEQYF.